This T cell receptor (beta chain) derives from a study of blood T cell repertoires in COVID-19. About the study: The cDNA or gDNA used as material had been derived from T cells, B-cell-depleted T cells, or PBMCs.

Per the original data handling: Researchers report that nucleated cell counts were estimated from reference gene primer amplification. Assay used: immunoSEQ multiplex PCR; TCRdb lists only in-frame clones, some missing. The DNA was the basis for D and trimming; V, J and clone size are from that table. The sample has about 20,000 clones, roughly 88% seen once. The V gene lost 5 bases and the J gene lost 3 bases, with 16 bases spanning the gap. The CDR3 consists of 15 residues. Germline V gene sequence: CDR1 SGDLS, CDR2 YYNGEE. The origin of this receptor is a human donor in a cohort sampled during active COVID-19. This rearrangement joins TRBV9 to TRBJ2-3; TRBD2 is a possible D gene (6 bases). What was sequenced was peripheral blood. The CDR3 sequence: CASSLREFGTDTQYF. CDR3 nucleotide sequence: TGTGCCAGCAGTCTTCGGGAGTTTGGGACAGATACGCAGTATTTT.